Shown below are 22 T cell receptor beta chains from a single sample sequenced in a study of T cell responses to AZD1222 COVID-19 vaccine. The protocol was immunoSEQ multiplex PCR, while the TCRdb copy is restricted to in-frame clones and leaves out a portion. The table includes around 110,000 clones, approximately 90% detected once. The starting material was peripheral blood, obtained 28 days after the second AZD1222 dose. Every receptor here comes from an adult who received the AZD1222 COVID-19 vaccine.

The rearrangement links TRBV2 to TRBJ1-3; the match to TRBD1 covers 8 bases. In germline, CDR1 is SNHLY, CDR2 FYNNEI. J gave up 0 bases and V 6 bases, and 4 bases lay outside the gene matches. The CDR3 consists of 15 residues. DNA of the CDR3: TGTGCCAGCAGCGCAGGGACAGGCTCTGGAAACACCATATATTTT. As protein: CASSAGTGSGNTIYF.

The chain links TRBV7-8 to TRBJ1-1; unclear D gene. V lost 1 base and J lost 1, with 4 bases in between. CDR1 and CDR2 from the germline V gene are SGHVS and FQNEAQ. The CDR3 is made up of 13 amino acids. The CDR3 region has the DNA TGTGCCAGCAGCTTAGGGTCGAACACTGAAGCTTTCTTT. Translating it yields CASSLGSNTEAFF.

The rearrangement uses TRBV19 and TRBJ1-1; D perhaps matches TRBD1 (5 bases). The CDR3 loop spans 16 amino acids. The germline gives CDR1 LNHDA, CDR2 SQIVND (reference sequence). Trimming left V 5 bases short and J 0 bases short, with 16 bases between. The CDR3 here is CASSLLFGTVNTEAFF. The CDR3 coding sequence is TGTGCCAGTAGTCTCCTTTTTGGGACGGTGAACACTGAAGCTTTCTTT.

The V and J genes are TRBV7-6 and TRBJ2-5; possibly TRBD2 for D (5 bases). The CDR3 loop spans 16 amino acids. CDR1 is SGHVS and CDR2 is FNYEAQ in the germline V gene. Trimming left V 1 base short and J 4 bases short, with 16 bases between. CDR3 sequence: CASSLGVIGLGETQYF. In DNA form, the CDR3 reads TGTGCCAGCAGCTTAGGGGTAATAGGACTGGGAGAGACCCAGTACTTC.

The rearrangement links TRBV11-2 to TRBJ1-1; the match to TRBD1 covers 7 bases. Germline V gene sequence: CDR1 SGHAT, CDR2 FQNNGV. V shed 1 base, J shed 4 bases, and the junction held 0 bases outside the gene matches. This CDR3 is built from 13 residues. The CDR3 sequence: CASSLAGGTEAFF. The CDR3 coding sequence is TGTGCCAGCAGCTTAGCAGGGGGCACTGAAGCTTTCTTT.

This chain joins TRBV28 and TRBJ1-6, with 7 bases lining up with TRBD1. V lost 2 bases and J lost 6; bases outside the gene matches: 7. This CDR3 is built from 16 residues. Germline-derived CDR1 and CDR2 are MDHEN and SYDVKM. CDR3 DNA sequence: TGTGCCAGCAGTTTACGGTCCGGGACAGCTAATTCACCCCTCCACTTT. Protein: CASSLRSGTANSPLHF.

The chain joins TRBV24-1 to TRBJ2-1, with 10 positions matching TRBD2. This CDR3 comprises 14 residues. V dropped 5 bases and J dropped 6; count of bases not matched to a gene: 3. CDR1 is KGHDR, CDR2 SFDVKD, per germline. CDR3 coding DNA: TGTGCCACCAGTGCCAGCGGGAGGGTCAATGAGCAGTTCTTC. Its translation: CATSASGRVNEQFF.

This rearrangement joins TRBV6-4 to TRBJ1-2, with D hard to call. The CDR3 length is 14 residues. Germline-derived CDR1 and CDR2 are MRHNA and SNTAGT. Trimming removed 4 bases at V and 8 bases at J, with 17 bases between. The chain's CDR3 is CASSGAGILQGYTF. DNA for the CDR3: TGTGCCAGCAGTGGGGCAGGCATACTTCAAGGCTACACCTTC.

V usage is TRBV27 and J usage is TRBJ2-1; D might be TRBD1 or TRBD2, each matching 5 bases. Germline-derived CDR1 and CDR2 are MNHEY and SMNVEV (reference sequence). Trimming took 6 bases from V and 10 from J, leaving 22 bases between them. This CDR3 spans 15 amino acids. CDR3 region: CASRPVGTDLPEQFF. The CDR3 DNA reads TGTGCCAGCAGACCCGTTGGGACGGACTTGCCGGAGCAGTTCTTC.

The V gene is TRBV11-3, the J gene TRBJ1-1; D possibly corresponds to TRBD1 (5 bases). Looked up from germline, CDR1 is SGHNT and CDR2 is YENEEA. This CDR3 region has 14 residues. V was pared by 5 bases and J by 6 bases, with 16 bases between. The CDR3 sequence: CASSPTGTGAEAFF. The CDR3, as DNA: TGTGCCAGCAGCCCAACAGGAACGGGCGCTGAAGCTTTCTTT.

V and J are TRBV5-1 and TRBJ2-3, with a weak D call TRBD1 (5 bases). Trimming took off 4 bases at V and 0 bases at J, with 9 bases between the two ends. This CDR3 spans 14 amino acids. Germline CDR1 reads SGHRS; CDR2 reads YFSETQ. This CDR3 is CASSMTASTDTQYF. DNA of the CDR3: TGCGCCAGCAGCATGACAGCTAGCACAGATACGCAGTATTTT.

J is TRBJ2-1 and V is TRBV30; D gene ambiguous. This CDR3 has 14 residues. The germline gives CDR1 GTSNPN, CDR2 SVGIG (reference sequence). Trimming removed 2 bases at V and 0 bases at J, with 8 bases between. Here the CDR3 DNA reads TGTGCCTGGAGTATCGCGGTCTCCTACAATGAGCAGTTCTTC. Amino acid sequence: CAWSIAVSYNEQFF.

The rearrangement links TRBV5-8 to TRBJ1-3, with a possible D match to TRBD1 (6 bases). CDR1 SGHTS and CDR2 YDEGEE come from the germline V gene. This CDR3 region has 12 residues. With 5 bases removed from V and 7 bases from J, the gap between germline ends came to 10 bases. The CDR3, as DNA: TGTGCCAGCAGTCATCAGGGGAACACCATATATTTT. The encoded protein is CASSHQGNTIYF.

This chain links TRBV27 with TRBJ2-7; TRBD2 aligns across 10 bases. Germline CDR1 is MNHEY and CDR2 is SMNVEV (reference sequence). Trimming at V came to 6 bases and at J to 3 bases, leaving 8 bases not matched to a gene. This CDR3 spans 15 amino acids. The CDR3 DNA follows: TGTGCCAGCAGCCCGACCGGACTAGCGGACTACGAGCAGTACTTC. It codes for CASSPTGLADYEQYF.

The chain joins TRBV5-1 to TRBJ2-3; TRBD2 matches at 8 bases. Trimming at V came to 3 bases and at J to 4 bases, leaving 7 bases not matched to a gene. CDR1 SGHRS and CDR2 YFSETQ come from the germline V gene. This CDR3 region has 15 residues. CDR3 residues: CASSSWAGGADTQYF. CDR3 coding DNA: TGCGCCAGCAGCTCTTGGGCCGGGGGGGCAGATACGCAGTATTTT.

CDR3 DNA sequence: TGTGCCAGCAGAAGGACAGGGGAAGAGACCCAGTACTTC. Its translation is CASRRTGEETQYF. V and J are TRBV12-3 or TRBV12-4 and TRBJ2-5, with 9 bases identical to TRBD1. The CDR3 runs to 13 residues. Unmatched junction bases numbered 2, after V lost 6 bases and J lost 3 bases.

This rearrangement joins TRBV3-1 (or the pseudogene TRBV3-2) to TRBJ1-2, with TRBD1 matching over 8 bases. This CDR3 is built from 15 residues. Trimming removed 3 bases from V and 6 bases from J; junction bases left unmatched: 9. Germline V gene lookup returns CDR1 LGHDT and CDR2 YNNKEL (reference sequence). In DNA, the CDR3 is TGTGCCAGCAGCCATACGTCGAGGACAGGGCATGGCTACACCTTC. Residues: CASSHTSRTGHGYTF.

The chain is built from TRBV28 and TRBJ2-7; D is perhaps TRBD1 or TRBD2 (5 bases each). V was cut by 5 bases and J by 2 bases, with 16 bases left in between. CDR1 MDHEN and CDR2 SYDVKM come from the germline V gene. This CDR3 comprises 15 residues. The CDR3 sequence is CASSTAVWGTYEQYF. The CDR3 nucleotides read TGTGCCAGCAGTACCGCGGTATGGGGGACCTACGAGCAGTACTTC.

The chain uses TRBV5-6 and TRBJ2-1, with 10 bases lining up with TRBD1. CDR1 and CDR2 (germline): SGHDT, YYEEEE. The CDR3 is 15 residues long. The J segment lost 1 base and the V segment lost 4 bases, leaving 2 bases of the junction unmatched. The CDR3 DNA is TGTGCCAGCAGCGTGGGACAGGGGTCCTACAATGAGCAGTTCTTC. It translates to CASSVGQGSYNEQFF.

CDR3 sequence (DNA): TGTGCCAGCAGCCCCGACAGCCCCTATGGCTACACCTTC. Residues: CASSPDSPYGYTF. This chain links TRBV12-3 or TRBV12-4 with TRBJ1-2, with a possible D match to TRBD1 (5 bases). The CDR3 extends over 13 amino acids. V was cut by 6 bases and J by 4 bases, with 12 bases left in between.

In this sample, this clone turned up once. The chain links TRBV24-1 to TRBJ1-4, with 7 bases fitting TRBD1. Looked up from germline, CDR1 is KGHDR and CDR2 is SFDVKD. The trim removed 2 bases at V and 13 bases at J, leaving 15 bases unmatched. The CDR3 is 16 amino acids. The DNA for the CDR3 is TGTGCCACCAGTGATTATTTAGGGGGCCTCGTAATCGGACTGTTTTTT. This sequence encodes CATSDYLGGLVIGLFF.

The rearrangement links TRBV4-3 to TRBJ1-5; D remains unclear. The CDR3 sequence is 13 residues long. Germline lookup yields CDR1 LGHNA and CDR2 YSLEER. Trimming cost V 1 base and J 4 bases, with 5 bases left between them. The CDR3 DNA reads TGCGCCAGCAGCCAAGGTATTAATCAGCCCCAGCATTTT. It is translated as CASSQGINQPQHF.